The 13 T cell receptor beta chains below were found in one sample sequenced in a study of early T cells in non-severe SARS-CoV-2 infection. MiXCR was run by TCRdb on the 5' RACE reads, yielding one entry per CDR3 protein. This sample carries under 60,000 distinct CDR3 sequences, roughly 8% of them seen once, and the ten largest clones take around a tenth. Material: whole blood. The receptors were sampled from an adult who was a healthcare worker with PCR-confirmed SARS-CoV-2 infection or an uninfected control (not recorded which).

This clonotype was observed a few times. The genes are TRBV15 and TRBJ2-7; D gene unclear. V lost 4 bases, J lost 0 bases, and 7 bases lay in between. The CDR3 contains 13 residues. Germline assignment: CDR1 LNHNV and CDR2 YYDKDF (reference sequence). The CDR3, as DNA: TGTGCCACCAGCACCCGTGACTCCTACGAGCAGTACTTC. It yields the protein CATSTRDSYEQYF.

This sequence joins TRBV7-2 and TRBJ2-7, with D perhaps TRBD2 (6 bases). CDR3 length equals 13 residues. V gave up 9 bases and J gave up 4 bases, with 16 bases separating them. The V gene's germline CDR1 is SGHTA and CDR2 FQGNSA. CDR3 amino acids: CASTGGGVYEQYF. The DNA of the CDR3 is TGTGCCAGTACCGGAGGCGGGGTTTACGAGCAGTACTTC.

The chain employs TRBV11-2 and TRBJ1-2, with 9 bases identical to TRBD1. This CDR3 region has 13 residues. Germline CDR1 is SGHAT and CDR2 is FQNNGV. The J segment lost 8 bases and the V segment lost 7 bases, leaving 8 bases of the junction unmatched. This CDR3 is CASTTDRGVGYTF. CDR3 in DNA: TGTGCCAGCACCACCGACAGGGGGGTAGGCTACACCTTC.

This clonotype was seen a few times. The CDR3 region is CASSQYITGMDTQYF. As DNA, the CDR3 is TGTGCCAGCAGCCAGTACATTACTGGAATGGATACGCAGTATTTT. The genes are TRBV3-1 and TRBJ2-3; D ambiguous. There are 15 residues in the CDR3. V shed 3 bases and J shed 6 bases, with 16 bases lying between them. CDR1 and CDR2 from the germline V gene are LGHDT and YNNKEL (reference sequence).

This clonotype was found a few times. This sequence joins TRBV7-2 and TRBJ2-3; 11 positions agree with TRBD2. Germline values: CDR1 SGHTA, CDR2 FQGNSA. The CDR3 runs to 16 residues. Trimming at V came to 2 bases and at J to 3 bases, leaving 4 bases not matched to a gene. The CDR3 is CASSLSASGGTDTQYF. Written as DNA, the CDR3 is TGTGCCAGCAGCTTATCGGCTAGCGGGGGGACAGATACGCAGTATTTT.

V and J are TRBV14 and TRBJ2-1; 12 bases align to TRBD2. The CDR3 totals 18 residues. Germline V CDR1 and CDR2: SGHDN, FVKESK. V lost 2 bases to trimming and J lost 9 bases; unmatched junction nucleotides: 14. CDR3 bases: TGTGCCAGCAGCCAAAGGCTAGCGGGAGGGACAGCCCGGGGTGAGCAGTTCTTC. This translates into CASSQRLAGGTARGEQFF.

The chain is built from TRBV7-9 and TRBJ2-7; D is unclear. Germline loops: CDR1 SEHNR, CDR2 FQNEAQ (reference sequence). V was pared by 0 bases and J by 3 bases, with 6 bases between. The CDR3 loop spans 13 amino acids. CDR3 bases: TGTGCCAGCAGCTTAGCGCAATTCTACGAGCAGTACTTC. Translation: CASSLAQFYEQYF.

This clonotype occurred a few times. Just one base apart from a much larger clone, this may be a read error. This rearrangement joins TRBV3-1 to TRBJ1-2; tentative D call: TRBD1 (6 bases). This CDR3 comprises 15 residues. CDR1 and CDR2 from the germline V gene are LGHDT and YNNKEL (reference sequence). CDR3 DNA sequence: TGTGTCAGCAGCCAAGCAGGGGACGGATACTATGGCTACACCTTC. It yields the protein CVSSQAGDGYYGYTF.

This clonotype was seen a handful of times. The chain is built from TRBV7-9 and TRBJ2-1, with 8 bases fitting TRBD2. Germline V gene lookup returns CDR1 SEHNR and CDR2 FQNEAQ (reference sequence). The ends lost 2 bases at V and 0 bases at J; junction bases unmatched: 3. This CDR3 is 16 amino acids long. The CDR3 reads CASSLKRGSSYNEQFF. The CDR3 region has the DNA TGTGCCAGCAGCTTAAAGCGGGGGAGCTCCTACAATGAGCAGTTCTTC.

The rearrangement uses TRBV29-1 and TRBJ2-7; no firm D call. This CDR3 contains 12 residues. V was shortened by 6 bases and J by 2 bases, with 11 bases between the two germline ends. Germline V gives CDR1 SQVTM, CDR2 ANQGSEA. DNA of the CDR3: TGCAGCGTAGAGGAGAACACCTACGAGCAGTACTTC. Protein product: CSVEENTYEQYF.

This clonotype was picked up many times. This chain joins TRBV7-2 and TRBJ2-3, with 7 bases lining up with TRBD1. There are 14 residues in the CDR3. CDR1 and CDR2 (germline): SGHTA, FQGNSA. V shed 5 bases, J shed 0 bases, and the junction held 2 bases outside the gene matches. The CDR3 spells CASSMGQSTDTQYF. Written as DNA, the CDR3 is TGTGCCAGCAGCATGGGACAGAGCACAGATACGCAGTATTTT.

This clonotype was seen only a few times. The chain links TRBV10-1 to TRBJ2-3; 11 bases match TRBD2. The CDR3 runs 15 residues. V lost 5 bases to trimming and J lost 4 bases; unmatched junction nucleotides: 5. Germline lookup yields CDR1 WNHNN and CDR2 SYGVQD (reference sequence). CDR3 sequence reads: CASSSSGGRADTQYF. CDR3 in DNA: TGCGCCAGCAGTTCTAGCGGGGGGCGCGCAGATACGCAGTATTTT.

Only a few counts were recorded for this clonotype. This chain connects TRBV4-3 to TRBJ2-7; D unresolved. Germline loops: CDR1 LGHNA, CDR2 YSLEER. CDR3 length: 15 residues. The V end lost 0 bases, the J end lost 1 base, and 10 bases lay between the germline ends. The CDR3 nucleotides read TGCGCCAGCAGCCAAGACTCCGGCGGATCCTACGAGCAGTACTTC. It yields the protein CASSQDSGGSYEQYF.